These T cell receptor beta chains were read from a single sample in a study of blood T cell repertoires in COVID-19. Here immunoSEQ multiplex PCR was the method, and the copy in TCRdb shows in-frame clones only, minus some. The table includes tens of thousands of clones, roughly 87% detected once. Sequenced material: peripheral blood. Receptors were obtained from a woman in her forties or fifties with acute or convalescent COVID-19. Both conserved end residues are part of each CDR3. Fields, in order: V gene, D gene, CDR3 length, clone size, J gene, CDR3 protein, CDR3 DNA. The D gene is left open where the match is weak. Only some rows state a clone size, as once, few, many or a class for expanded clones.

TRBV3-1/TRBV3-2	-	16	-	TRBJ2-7	CASSQEWGVGSREQYF	TGTGCCAGCAGCCAAGAATGGGGAGTGGGTTCAAGGGAGCAGTACTTC
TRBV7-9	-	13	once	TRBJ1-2	CASSSNYNYGYTF	TGTGCCAGCAGCTCTAATTATAACTATGGCTACACCTTC
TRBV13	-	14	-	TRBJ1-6	CASSLGLVNSPLHF	TGTGCCAGCAGCTTAGGCCTTGTCAATTCACCCCTCCACTTT
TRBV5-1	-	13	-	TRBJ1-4	CASSPGIGEKLFF	TGCGCCAGCAGTCCAGGGATTGGTGAAAAACTGTTTTTT
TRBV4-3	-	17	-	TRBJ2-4	CASSQDYVTPAKNIQYF	TGCGCCAGCAGCCAAGACTACGTGACTCCGGCCAAAAACATTCAGTACTTC
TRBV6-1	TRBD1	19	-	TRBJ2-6	CASSERPGQGLSGANVLTF	TGTGCCAGCAGTGAGCGCCCGGGACAGGGCCTCTCTGGGGCCAACGTCCTGACTTTC
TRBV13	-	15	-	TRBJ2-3	CASSFGGSNTDTQYF	TGTGCCAGCAGCTTTGGAGGGTCCAACACAGATACGCAGTATTTT
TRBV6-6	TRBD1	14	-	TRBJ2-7	CASAVPGQDYEQYF	TGTGCCAGCGCGGTTCCGGGACAGGACTACGAGCAGTACTTC
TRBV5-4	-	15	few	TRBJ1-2	CASSFELGQLGGYTF	TGTGCCAGCAGCTTTGAGTTAGGACAGCTGGGGGGCTACACCTTC
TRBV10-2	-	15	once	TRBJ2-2	CASRGGWANTGELFF	TGCGCCAGCAGAGGGGGTTGGGCGAACACCGGGGAGCTGTTTTTT
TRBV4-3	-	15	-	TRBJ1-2	CASSQDRRSNYGYTF	TGCGCCAGCAGCCAAGATCGCAGGTCTAACTATGGCTACACCTTC
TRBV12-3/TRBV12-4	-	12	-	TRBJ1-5	CASRSSGQPQHF	TGTGCCAGCAGGTCGTCGGGACAGCCCCAGCATTTT
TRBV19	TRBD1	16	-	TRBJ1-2	CASSIAPGGSQSGYTF	TGTGCCAGTAGTATAGCGCCAGGGGGCTCCCAGAGTGGCTACACCTTC
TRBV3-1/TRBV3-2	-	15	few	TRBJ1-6	CASSQGQRQNSPLHF	TGTGCCAGCAGCCAAGGACAGCGTCAAAATTCACCCCTCCACTTT
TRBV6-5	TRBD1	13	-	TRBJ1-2	CASKGQARYGYTF	TGTGCCAGCAAGGGACAGGCCAGGTATGGCTACACCTTC
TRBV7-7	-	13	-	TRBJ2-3	CASSAGVVNTQYF	TGTGCTAGCAGTGCAGGGGTCGTAAATACGCAGTATTTT
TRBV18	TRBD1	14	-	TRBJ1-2	CASSPGTDNYGYTF	TGTGCCAGCTCCCCCGGGACAGATAACTATGGCTACACCTTC
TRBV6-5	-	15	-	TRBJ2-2	CASSYSRGGTGELFF	TGTGCCAGCAGTTACTCCAGGGGTGGAACCGGGGAGCTGTTTTTT
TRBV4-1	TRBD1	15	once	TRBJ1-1	CASSQGRGLGTEAFF	TGCGCCAGCAGCCAAGGCAGGGGGCTGGGCACTGAAGCTTTCTTT
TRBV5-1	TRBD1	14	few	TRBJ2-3	CASSRDRGADTQYF	TGCGCCAGCAGCAGGGACAGGGGCGCAGATACGCAGTATTTT
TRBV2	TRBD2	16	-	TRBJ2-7	CASRLPGTSGSHEQYF	TGTGCCAGCAGACTCCCCGGGACTAGCGGGAGTCACGAGCAGTACTTC
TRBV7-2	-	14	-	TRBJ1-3	CASSSGYSGNTIYF	TGTGCCAGCAGCTCAGGATACTCTGGAAACACCATATATTTT
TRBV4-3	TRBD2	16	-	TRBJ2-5	CASSHRLAGAGETQYF	TGCGCCAGCAGCCATCGGCTAGCGGGAGCGGGTGAGACCCAGTACTTC
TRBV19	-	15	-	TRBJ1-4	CASSIDRSTNEKLFF	TGTGCCAGTAGTATTGACAGATCAACTAATGAAAAACTGTTTTTT
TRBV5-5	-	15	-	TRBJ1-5	CASSLVVTSNQPQHF	TGTGCCAGCAGCTTGGTTGTAACAAGCAATCAGCCCCAGCATTTT
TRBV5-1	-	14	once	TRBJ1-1	CASTSGGRATEAFF	TGCGCCAGCACCTCTGGGGGCAGGGCGACTGAAGCTTTCTTT
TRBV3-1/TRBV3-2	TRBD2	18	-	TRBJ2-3	CASRKAGRQRGGTDTQYF	TGTGCCAGCAGAAAAGCGGGGCGGCAGCGGGGTGGCACAGATACGCAGTATTTT
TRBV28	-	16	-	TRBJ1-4	CASRRSGGGPNEKLFF	TGTGCCAGCAGACGAAGTGGGGGGGGCCCTAATGAAAAACTGTTTTTT
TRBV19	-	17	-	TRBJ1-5	CASSIPGQGGTNQPQHF	TGTGCCAGTAGTATCCCGGGTCAGGGAGGGACTAATCAGCCCCAGCATTTT
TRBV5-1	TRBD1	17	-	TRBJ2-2	CASSRTGTGVSAGELFF	TGCGCCAGCAGCCGAACCGGGACAGGGGTCAGTGCCGGGGAGCTGTTTTTT
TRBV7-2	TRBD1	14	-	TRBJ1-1	CASSLDRVNTEAFF	TGTGCCAGCAGTCTAGACAGGGTGAACACTGAAGCTTTCTTT
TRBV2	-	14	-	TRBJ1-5	CASSGSRGEQPQHF	TGTGCCAGCAGTGGGTCCAGGGGCGAACAGCCCCAGCATTTT
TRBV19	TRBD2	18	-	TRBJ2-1	CASSIGLAGGGRGNEQFF	TGTGCCAGTAGTATAGGGCTAGCGGGAGGGGGCCGCGGCAATGAGCAGTTCTTC
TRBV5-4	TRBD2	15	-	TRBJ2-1	CASSFGSGRVYEQFF	TGTGCCAGCAGCTTCGGGAGCGGGAGGGTCTATGAGCAGTTCTTC
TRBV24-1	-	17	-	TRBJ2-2	CATSAPSGRLNTGELFF	TGTGCCACCAGTGCCCCAAGCGGCAGGTTGAACACCGGGGAGCTGTTTTTT
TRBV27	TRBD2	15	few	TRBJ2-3	CASRTPGGLRDTQYF	TGTGCCAGCAGAACCCCGGGGGGGCTTAGGGATACGCAGTATTTT
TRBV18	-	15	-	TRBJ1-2	CASSPPDGTTYGYTF	TGTGCCAGCTCACCACCGGACGGGACTACCTATGGCTACACCTTC
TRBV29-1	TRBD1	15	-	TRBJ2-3	CSVDLGQGPLDTQYF	TGCAGCGTTGATTTGGGACAGGGGCCCCTAGATACGCAGTATTTT
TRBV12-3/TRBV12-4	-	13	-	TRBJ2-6	CASSSLGANVLTF	TGTGCCAGCAGTTCCCTTGGGGCCAACGTCCTGACTTTC
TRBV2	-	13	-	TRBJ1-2	CATTTTPYYGYTF	TGTGCCACCACGACAACGCCGTACTATGGCTACACCTTC
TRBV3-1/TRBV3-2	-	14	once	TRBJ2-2	CASSQGTTGGELFF	TGTGCCAGCAGCCAGGGGACGACAGGCGGGGAGCTGTTTTTT
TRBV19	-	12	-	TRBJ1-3	CATGVLGNTIYF	TGTGCCACCGGGGTGCTCGGAAACACCATATATTTT
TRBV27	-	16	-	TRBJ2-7	CASSLWGQGRDYEQYF	TGTGCCAGCAGTTTATGGGGGCAGGGACGGGACTACGAGCAGTACTTC
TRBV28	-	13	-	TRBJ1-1	CASSRKRNTEAFF	TGTGCCAGCAGCCGCAAGAGGAACACTGAAGCTTTCTTT
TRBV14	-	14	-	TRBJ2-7	CASSQTGSSYEQYF	TGTGCCAGCAGCCAAACGGGGAGCTCCTACGAGCAGTACTTC